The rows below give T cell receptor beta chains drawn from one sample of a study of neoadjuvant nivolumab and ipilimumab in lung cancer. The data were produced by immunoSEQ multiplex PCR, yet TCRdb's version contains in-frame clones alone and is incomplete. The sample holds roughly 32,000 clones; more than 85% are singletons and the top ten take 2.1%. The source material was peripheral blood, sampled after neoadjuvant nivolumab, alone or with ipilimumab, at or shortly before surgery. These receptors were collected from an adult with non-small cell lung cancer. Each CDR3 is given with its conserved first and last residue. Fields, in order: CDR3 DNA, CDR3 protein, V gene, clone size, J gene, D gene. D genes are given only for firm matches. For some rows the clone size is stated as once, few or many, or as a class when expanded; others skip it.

DNA: TGCGCCAGCACCGGGGGTGGTCAAGAGACCCAGTACTTC
CDR3: CASTGGGQETQYF
V: TRBV4-1
size: medium-sized
J: TRBJ2-5
D: NA

DNA: TGTGCCAGCAGTTACTCGAGTTCGGGCACCGGGGAGCTGTTTTTT
CDR3: CASSYSSSGTGELFF
V: TRBV6-5
size: NA
J: TRBJ2-2
D: NA

DNA: TGTGCCAGCAGCTTGGATATCAGGGACGAGCAGTACTTC
CDR3: CASSLDIRDEQYF
V: TRBV5-6
size: NA
J: TRBJ2-7
D: NA

DNA: TGTGCCAGCAGCCAAGAGAGGTATATGCCAGATACGCAGTATTTT
CDR3: CASSQERYMPDTQYF
V: TRBV14
size: NA
J: TRBJ2-3
D: NA

DNA: TGTGCCAGTAGTATCCGGACAAACTACGAGCAGTACTTC
CDR3: CASSIRTNYEQYF
V: TRBV19
size: NA
J: TRBJ2-7
D: NA

DNA: TGTGCCAGCAGTTCCGACGCGGGAGTTCCCTACAATGAGCAGTTCTTC
CDR3: CASSSDAGVPYNEQFF
V: TRBV11-2
size: few
J: TRBJ2-1
D: TRBD2

DNA: TGTGCCAGCGCGAACACCGGGGAGCTGTTTTTT
CDR3: CASANTGELFF
V: TRBV2
size: NA
J: TRBJ2-2
D: NA

DNA: TGTGCCAGCAGCTCCACCTATAGCGGGTTTGGAGATACGCAGTATTTT
CDR3: CASSSTYSGFGDTQYF
V: TRBV7-2
size: once
J: TRBJ2-3
D: TRBD2

DNA: TGTGCCAGCAGTGACTCTAGTAGGGCTAAAGCTTTCTTT
CDR3: CASSDSSRAKAFF
V: TRBV6-4
size: NA
J: TRBJ1-1
D: NA

DNA: TGTGCCAGCAGCTTAGTTCTAGGGGCAGATACGCAGTATTTT
CDR3: CASSLVLGADTQYF
V: TRBV7-7
size: once
J: TRBJ2-3
D: NA

DNA: TGTGCCAGCAGCTTACGGACTAGCGGGAGGACGGAGAATGAGCAGTTCTTC
CDR3: CASSLRTSGRTENEQFF
V: TRBV7-8
size: NA
J: TRBJ2-1
D: TRBD2

DNA: TGTGCCAGCAGCTTACTAGCGGGAGGGAACACCGGGGAGCTGTTTTTT
CDR3: CASSLLAGGNTGELFF
V: TRBV7-3
size: NA
J: TRBJ2-2
D: TRBD2

DNA: TGTGCAAGTCGCTCGACAGGGTGTGAAAAACTGTTTTTT
CDR3: CASRSTGCEKLFF
V: TRBV12-2
size: NA
J: TRBJ1-4
D: NA

DNA: TGCGCCAGCAGTTTAGGGACTCTTGACAATGAGCAGTTCTTC
CDR3: CASSLGTLDNEQFF
V: TRBV5-1
size: NA
J: TRBJ2-1
D: NA

DNA: TGTGCCAGCAGCTTGGCCGCTACACTGAATCAGCCCCAGCATTTT
CDR3: CASSLAATLNQPQHF
V: TRBV5-4
size: NA
J: TRBJ1-5
D: NA

DNA: TGTGCCAGCAGCCTGGGACAGGGCTGGACTAAATCTGGAAACACCATATATTTT
CDR3: CASSLGQGWTKSGNTIYF
V: TRBV7-9
size: NA
J: TRBJ1-3
D: TRBD1

DNA: TGTGCCAGCAGTTCCCCTGGACTCGCCCGATATGGCTACACCTTC
CDR3: CASSSPGLARYGYTF
V: TRBV28
size: NA
J: TRBJ1-2
D: NA

DNA: TGTGCCAGCAGCTTGATAACGACAGTCGCTCTCCAAGAGACCCAGTACTTC
CDR3: CASSLITTVALQETQYF
V: TRBV5-6
size: NA
J: TRBJ2-5
D: NA

DNA: TGTGCCAGCAGTTACGGGGTAGCGGGAGGTCGGGAGACCCAGTACTTC
CDR3: CASSYGVAGGRETQYF
V: TRBV6-5
size: NA
J: TRBJ2-5
D: TRBD2

DNA: TGTGCCAGCAGCTTGGGACTAGCGGGGCGTACCTCCTACGAGCAGTACTTC
CDR3: CASSLGLAGRTSYEQYF
V: TRBV7-2
size: NA
J: TRBJ2-7
D: TRBD2

DNA: TGTGCCAGCAAGTCGGTAAGGAGACCCCTGGATACGCAGTATTTT
CDR3: CASKSVRRPLDTQYF
V: TRBV6-1
size: NA
J: TRBJ2-3
D: NA

DNA: TGTGCCAGCACCTCCACCGCCCGGGACAGCCATTCCTACAATGAGCAGTTCTTC
CDR3: CASTSTARDSHSYNEQFF
V: TRBV25-1
size: NA
J: TRBJ2-1
D: TRBD1

DNA: TGTGCCAGCAGCCCTTGGGGCCAAGAGACCCAGTACTTC
CDR3: CASSPWGQETQYF
V: TRBV11-2
size: NA
J: TRBJ2-5
D: NA

DNA: TGCGCCACCTCACTAGCGGGACCTTCCGAGCAGTACTTC
CDR3: CATSLAGPSEQYF
V: TRBV5-1
size: NA
J: TRBJ2-7
D: TRBD2

DNA: TGCGCCAGCAGCTTGTCTGCAGGGTTCCCAACTGAGCAGTTCTTC
CDR3: CASSLSAGFPTEQFF
V: TRBV5-1
size: NA
J: TRBJ2-1
D: NA

DNA: TGCGCCTTAATCGTATTCCTCGGCTACACCTTC
CDR3: CALIVFLGYTF
V: TRBV23-1
size: NA
J: TRBJ1-2
D: NA

DNA: TGCGCCAGCAGCTTGCGGGACCGTTGGTACAATGAGCAGTTCTTC
CDR3: CASSLRDRWYNEQFF
V: TRBV5-1
size: NA
J: TRBJ2-1
D: NA

DNA: TGTGCCAGCAGTGAGGAGCAGGGCTACGAGCAGTACTTC
CDR3: CASSEEQGYEQYF
V: TRBV6-4
size: NA
J: TRBJ2-7
D: NA

DNA: TGTGCCAGCAGCTTAGCGCGGGGAGAACAGGGCGGCTACACCTTC
CDR3: CASSLARGEQGGYTF
V: TRBV7-6
size: NA
J: TRBJ1-2
D: NA

DNA: TGTGCCAGCAGTTCACGGGGGACAGGGCTCAGCACAGATACGCAGTATTTT
CDR3: CASSSRGTGLSTDTQYF
V: TRBV28
size: NA
J: TRBJ2-3
D: TRBD1

DNA: TGTGCCAGCCGGGAAGAGGGGAGTTCGGCGAGGTCTGAAGCTTTCTTT
CDR3: CASREEGSSARSEAFF
V: TRBV7-9
size: NA
J: TRBJ1-1
D: NA

DNA: TGCGCCAGCAGCCAAGATTTCCGGACAGAGCGCGACTATGGCTACACCTTC
CDR3: CASSQDFRTERDYGYTF
V: TRBV4-1
size: NA
J: TRBJ1-2
D: NA

DNA: TGTGCCATCAGGGCAGACGGACAGCCCCAGCATTTT
CDR3: CAIRADGQPQHF
V: TRBV10-3
size: NA
J: TRBJ1-5
D: NA

DNA: TGTGCCAGCAGCTTTAAGGCTAGCGGGAGTAGAGAGACCCAGTACTTC
CDR3: CASSFKASGSRETQYF
V: TRBV7-9
size: once
J: TRBJ2-5
D: TRBD2

DNA: TGTGCCAGCAGCCCAAACCCAGGGAGCCAAGAGACCCAGTACTTC
CDR3: CASSPNPGSQETQYF
V: TRBV11-2
size: NA
J: TRBJ2-5
D: NA

DNA: TGTGCCAGCTCACCGCAGACCGGCGATACGCAGTATTTT
CDR3: CASSPQTGDTQYF
V: TRBV18
size: NA
J: TRBJ2-3
D: NA

DNA: TGCGCCAGCAGCCTCTACAGGAGGGGGCTCGGGGGAAATGAGCAGTTCTTC
CDR3: CASSLYRRGLGGNEQFF
V: TRBV5-1
size: few
J: TRBJ2-1
D: NA

DNA: TGTGCCAGCAGTTTCATGTCGTTAGGAGATAGCAATCAGCCCCAGCATTTT
CDR3: CASSFMSLGDSNQPQHF
V: TRBV28
size: NA
J: TRBJ1-5
D: NA

DNA: TGCAGCGTTGGGGGGGCCGCGAACACCGGGGAGCTGTTTTTT
CDR3: CSVGGAANTGELFF
V: TRBV29-1
size: NA
J: TRBJ2-2
D: NA

DNA: TGCGCCAGCAGCTCGGCCCGGGGCTCCCAAGAGACCCAGTACTTC
CDR3: CASSSARGSQETQYF
V: TRBV5-1
size: once
J: TRBJ2-5
D: NA